This T cell receptor (beta chain) is drawn from a study of human T cells and chemical hapten exposure. The overall study: After 6 days, upper back 0.01% DPC patch tests were scored.

Trimming took off 1 base at V and 2 bases at J, with 11 bases between the two ends. The CDR3 contains 15 residues. Germline assignment: CDR1 SEHNR and CDR2 FQNEAQ (reference sequence). Study outcomes and limitations: Among TCRs, those above 1 in 1000 frequency were unaffected by DPC sensitization. Controls formed significantly fewer large CDR3 similarity clusters than expanded TCRs did.

Specified time point: pre-sensitization, week 0. Treatment given: therapeutic diphenylcyclopropenone sensitization with weekly scalp DPC. TCRdb ran MiXCR on the RACE reads and lists one entry per CDR3 protein. The sample lists fewer than 140,000 distinct CDR3 sequences, approximately 12% seen once, with 1.5% to 2% in the top ten. This clonotype has only a few counts. Antigen unknown. The TCR originated in a woman aged 45-60 years with alopecia areata. Some clones in this sample may be carry-over from other donors' samples. This specimen was whole blood, taken in connection with sensitization to the hapten diphenylcyclopropenone (DPC). The genes are TRBV7-9 and TRBJ2-5; either TRBD1 or TRBD2 may fit D (6 bases each). The CDR3 region is CASSLEGGTQETQYF. In DNA, the CDR3 is TGTGCCAGCAGCTTAGAAGGCGGGACACAAGAGACCCAGTACTTC.